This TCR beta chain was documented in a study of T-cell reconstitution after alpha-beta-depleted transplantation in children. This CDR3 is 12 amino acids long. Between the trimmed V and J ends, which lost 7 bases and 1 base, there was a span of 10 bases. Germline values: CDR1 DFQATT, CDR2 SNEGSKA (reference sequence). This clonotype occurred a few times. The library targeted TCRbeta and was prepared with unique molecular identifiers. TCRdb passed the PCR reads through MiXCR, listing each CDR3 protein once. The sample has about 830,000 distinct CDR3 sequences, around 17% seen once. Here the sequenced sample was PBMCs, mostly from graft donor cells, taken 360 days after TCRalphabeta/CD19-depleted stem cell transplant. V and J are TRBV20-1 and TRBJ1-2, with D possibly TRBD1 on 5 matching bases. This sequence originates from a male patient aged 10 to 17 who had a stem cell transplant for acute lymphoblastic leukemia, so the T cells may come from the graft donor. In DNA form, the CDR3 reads TGCAGTGGAGGGGTGTTTAACTATGGCTACACCTTC. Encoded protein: CSGGVFNYGYTF.